The 11 T cell receptor beta chains reported below all come from one sample, sequenced in a study of T cells expressing NK-cell markers. TCRdb re-analyzed the 5' RACE reads; it lists each CDR3 protein once, without DNA. This sample contains about 460,000 distinct CDR3 sequences. The sample consisted of blood T cells: a sorted CD56 or NKG2C T cell subset, CD4+ or CD8+ T cells, or bulk PBMC T cells (not recorded which). These receptors were obtained from a woman aged 50 to 60 in good health.

The chain joins TRBV4-1 to TRBJ2-1; the TRBD2 assignment by TCRdb is unverifiable without DNA. This CDR3 spans 17 amino acids. Germline-derived CDR1 and CDR2 are MGHRA and YSYEKL. CDR3: CASSQRALAGGNNEQFF.

The V call is TRBV20-1, the J call TRBJ1-6; the TCRdb D gene call, TRBD1, has no DNA to confirm it. The CDR3 spans 13 residues. CDR1 is DFQATT, CDR2 SNEGSKA, per germline (reference sequence). The CDR3 sequence is CSASGTGMSPLHF.

The chain carries TRBV2 and TRBJ2-5. The CDR3 length is 14 residues. Germline V gene lookup returns CDR1 SNHLY and CDR2 FYNNEI. The CDR3 loop is CASSVDTSKETQYF.

This rearrangement joins TRBV5-1 to TRBJ2-1; with no DNA, the TCRdb D assignment of TRBD2 cannot be verified. This CDR3 has 15 residues. Germline V gives CDR1 SGHRS, CDR2 YFSETQ. The CDR3 here is CASSFVTSGRHEQFF. The full variable domain, in which reference TRBV5-1 and TRBJ2-1 provide the parts outside the CDR3, is KAGVTQTPRYLIKTRGQQVTLSCSPISGHRSVSWYQQTPGQGLQFLFEYFSETQRNKGNFPGRFSGRQFSNSRSEMNVSTLELGDSALYLCASSFVTSGRHEQFFGPGTRLTVL.

V and J are TRBV4-1 and TRBJ2-1; TCRdb indicates TRBD2, and absent DNA this call remains unverified. The CDR3 runs 17 residues. Per germline, CDR1 MGHRA and CDR2 YSYEKL. CDR3 region: CASSQTSGKSSYNEQFF.

The chain has TRBV7-9 and TRBJ2-1. The CDR3 is made up of 13 amino acids. Germline CDR1 and CDR2: SEHNR and FQNEAQ (reference sequence). The CDR3 loop reads CASSNFGVNEQFF.

The chain carries TRBV3-1 and TRBJ2-5; TCRdb's assignment of TRBD2 cannot be checked, as there is no DNA. The CDR3 has 15 residues. The germline gives CDR1 LGHDT, CDR2 YNNKEL (reference sequence). CDR3 residues: CASSQSPTSRETQYF.

V and J are TRBV7-9 and TRBJ2-1. The CDR3 covers 12 residues. CDR1 SEHNR and CDR2 FQNEAQ come from the germline V gene (reference sequence). CDR3 amino acids: CASSRANNEQFF.

The chain is built from TRBV5-5 and TRBJ2-1; the TRBD2 assignment by TCRdb is unverifiable without DNA. The CDR3 is made up of 17 amino acids. Germline CDR1 is SGHKS and CDR2 is YYEKEE (reference sequence). The CDR3 protein is CASSPAPLAGGRNEQFF.

The CDR3 protein is CASSALAGGRETQYF. This chain joins TRBV2 and TRBJ2-5; as DNA is missing, the TRBD2 call by TCRdb cannot be tested. The CDR3 is 15 amino acids. The V gene's germline CDR1 is SNHLY and CDR2 FYNNEI.

The genes are TRBV6-5 and TRBJ2-3; TCRdb's D call, TRBD1, is unchecked because there is no DNA. The V gene's germline CDR1 is MNHEY and CDR2 SVGAGI. The CDR3 totals 13 residues. This chain's CDR3 is CASSYGGADTQYF.